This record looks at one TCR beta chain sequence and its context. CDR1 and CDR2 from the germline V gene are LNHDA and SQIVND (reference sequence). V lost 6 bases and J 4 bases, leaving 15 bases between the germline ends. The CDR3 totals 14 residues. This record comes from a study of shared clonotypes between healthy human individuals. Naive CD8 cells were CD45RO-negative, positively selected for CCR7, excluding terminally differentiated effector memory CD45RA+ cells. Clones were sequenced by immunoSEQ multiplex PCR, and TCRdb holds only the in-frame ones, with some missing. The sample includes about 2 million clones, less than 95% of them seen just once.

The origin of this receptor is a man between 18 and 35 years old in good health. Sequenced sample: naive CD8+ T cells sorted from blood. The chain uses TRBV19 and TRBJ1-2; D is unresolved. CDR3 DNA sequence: TGTGCCAGTAGCGGCGACCTGAGTTTCTATGGCTACACCTTC. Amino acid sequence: CASSGDLSFYGYTF.